These 2 T cell receptor beta chains share one sample of origin, sequenced in a study of response to subunit inactivated influenza vaccine. One entry per CDR3 protein results from TCRdb running MiXCR on the RT-PCR reads. This table holds more than 550,000 distinct CDR3 sequences, 12% found once. The starting material was PBMCs from blood, obtained on the day of vaccination. These TCRs come from a man aged 50-60 years who received an inactivated influenza vaccine.

In its sample, this clonotype was seen a few times. This sequence joins TRBV7-2 and TRBJ2-7, with TRBD1 as a possible D gene (5 bases). V was shortened by 8 bases and J by 2 bases, with 13 bases between the two germline ends. This CDR3 comprises 13 residues. From germline, CDR1 is SGHTA and CDR2 FQGNSA. The CDR3 is CASCQGRTYEQYF. CDR3 coding DNA: TGTGCCAGCTGCCAGGGAAGAACCTACGAGCAGTACTTC.

In this sample, this clonotype turned up a few times. The rearrangement uses TRBV7-9 and TRBJ2-3, with TRBD2 identical over 10 bases. V gave up 5 bases and J gave up 3 bases; unmatched junction bases: 5. Germline V lookup: CDR1 SEHNR, CDR2 FQNEAQ (reference sequence). The CDR3 is 15 amino acids. CDR3 loop: CASSDSGRVTDTQYF. DNA for the CDR3: TGTGCCAGCAGCGACAGCGGGAGGGTGACAGATACGCAGTATTTT. The variable domain in full, with the rest retrieved from reference TRBV7-9 and TRBJ2-3, is DTGVSQNPRHKITKRGQNVTFRCDPISEHNRLYWYRQTLGQGPEFLTYFQNEAQLEKSRLLSDRFSAERPKGSFSTLEIQRTEQGDSAMYLCASSDSGRVTDTQYFGPGTRLTVL.